The present TCR beta chain was sequenced within a study of long-term antiretroviral therapy in people with HIV. Study information: It was about a decade before the 2015 immediate-ART recommendation that the earliest samples were taken. Study-wide findings and caveats: Diversity rose after ART but stayed below transplant donor controls.

In the case of this clone: The antigen remains undetermined.

Version v3.0 of the immunoSEQ assay ran at survey level. Assay: immunoSEQ multiplex PCR; the TCRdb copy retains only in-frame clones and omits some. The sample contains approximately 35,000 clones, 94% of which appear only once. V was trimmed by 5 bases and J by 2 bases, leaving 12 bases between them. Germline CDR1 SNHLY, CDR2 FYNNEI. The CDR3 has 14 amino acids. The rearrangement links TRBV2 to TRBJ1-1; D remains ambiguous. Sequenced here: unsorted PBMCs, sampled 4.1 years after starting antiretroviral therapy. This TCR was sampled from a woman aged 45 to 65 with HIV. The CDR3 reads CASSKIEFNTEAFF. In DNA, the CDR3 is TGTGCCAGCAGTAAAATTGAATTTAACACTGAAGCTTTCTTT. Full variable domain (rest looked up from reference TRBV2 and TRBJ1-1): EPEVTQTPSHQVTQMGQEVILRCVPISNHLYFYWYRQILGQKVEFLVSFYNNEISEKSEIFDDQFSVERPDGSNFTLKIRSTKLEDSAMYFCASSKIEFNTEAFFGQGTRLTVV.